Below, 11 T cell receptor beta chains from the same sample are listed, as sequenced in a study of T cells after posttransplantation cyclophosphamide. The data were produced by immunoSEQ multiplex PCR, yet TCRdb's version contains in-frame clones alone and is incomplete. Singletons are absent from the sample, which has around 44,000 clones. Sequenced material: PBMCs. These TCRs come from a man aged 35-49 years in good health, CMV-negative, and a related stem cell transplant donor.

The sample holds many counts of this clone. The rearrangement uses TRBV25-1 and TRBJ2-1; a weak D match, TRBD1 (6 bases). With 1 base removed from V and 3 bases from J, the gap between germline ends came to 10 bases. From germline, CDR1 is MGHDK and CDR2 SYGVNS. CDR3 length: 15 amino acids. The DNA of the CDR3 is TGTGCCAGCAGTGAATTTCAGGGGAACTACAATGAGCAGTTCTTC. This translates into CASSEFQGNYNEQFF.

The chain couples TRBV30 to TRBJ1-2; D perhaps matches TRBD1 (6 bases). Per germline, CDR1 GTSNPN and CDR2 SVGIG (reference sequence). The CDR3 is made up of 14 amino acids. Deletions cut 0 bases from V and 4 bases from J, with 12 bases between. CDR3 in amino acids: CAWSVPDRSYGYTF. As DNA, the CDR3 is TGTGCCTGGAGTGTACCTGACAGGTCCTATGGCTACACCTTC.

In this sample, this clone turned up many times. This chain connects TRBV11-2 to TRBJ2-2; weak D call: TRBD1 (5 bases). Germline loops: CDR1 SGHAT, CDR2 FQNNGV. The CDR3 contains 15 residues. The V and J ends lost 3 bases and 4 bases respectively, with 12 bases between them. CDR3 sequence: CASSLQGLATGELFF. CDR3 nucleotides: TGTGCCAGCAGCTTGCAGGGTTTGGCCACCGGGGAGCTGTTTTTT.

This clone was observed many times. This sequence joins TRBV9 and TRBJ2-7; the match to TRBD1 covers 10 bases. The germline gives CDR1 SGDLS, CDR2 YYNGEE. The CDR3 is made up of 15 amino acids. After removal of 3 bases from V and 3 bases from J, the junction contained 6 bases not matched to a gene. As DNA, the CDR3 is TGTGCCAGCAGCGCGGGACAGGGGCCTCTCTACGAGCAGTACTTC. Translation: CASSAGQGPLYEQYF. Full variable domain (outside the CDR3, taken from reference TRBV9 and TRBJ2-7): DSGVTQTPKHLITATGQRVTLRCSPRSGDLSVYWYQQSLDQGLQFLIQYYNGEERAKGNILERFSAQQFPDLHSELNLSSLELGDSALYFCASSAGQGPLYEQYFGPGTRLTVT.

The CDR3 reads CASSVGTGQGWGNEQFF. In DNA, the CDR3 is TGTGCCAGCAGCGTAGGGACGGGACAGGGCTGGGGCAATGAGCAGTTCTTC. V and J are TRBV9 and TRBJ2-1; 9 bases line up with TRBD1. Germline-derived CDR1 and CDR2 are SGDLS and YYNGEE. This CDR3 has 17 residues. Trimming at V came to 0 bases and at J to 6 bases, leaving 10 bases not matched to a gene. Together with reference TRBV9 and TRBJ2-1, the CDR3 gives the full variable domain: DSGVTQTPKHLITATGQRVTLRCSPRSGDLSVYWYQQSLDQGLQFLIQYYNGEERAKGNILERFSAQQFPDLHSELNLSSLELGDSALYFCASSVGTGQGWGNEQFFGPGTRLTVL.

This clone was picked up many times. The V gene is TRBV6-5, the J gene TRBJ1-2; TRBD1 is a possible D gene (6 bases). This CDR3 contains 14 residues. V shed 0 bases and J shed 3 bases, with 8 bases lying between them. Germline V gene data show CDR1 as MNHEY and CDR2 as SVGAGI. In DNA, the CDR3 is TGTGCCAGCAGTTACTCAACAGGGTACTATGGCTACACCTTC. Translated, it gives CASSYSTGYYGYTF.

This sequence joins TRBV29-1 and TRBJ2-1; 9 nucleotides align to TRBD1. Germline CDR1 and CDR2: SQVTM and ANQGSEA. Germline trimming cut 0 bases from V and 8 bases from J; bases unmatched to any gene: 11. This CDR3 has 16 residues. The CDR3 DNA sequence: TGCAGCGTTGAAGATCCCGGGACAGGGAAGTACGATGAGCAGTTCTTC. Protein sequence: CSVEDPGTGKYDEQFF.

This clone was recorded a few times. The V call is TRBV2, the J call TRBJ2-7; TRBD2 matches 7 bases. The CDR3 is 14 amino acids. V shed 3 bases and J 3 bases; nucleotides not matched to a gene: 5. In germline, CDR1 is SNHLY, CDR2 FYNNEI. DNA of the CDR3: TGTGCCAGCAGTGACAGTCTAGCGGTCTACGAGCAGTACTTC. It encodes CASSDSLAVYEQYF. The entire variable domain, with the rest obtained from reference TRBV2 and TRBJ2-7, is as follows: EPEVTQTPSHQVTQMGQEVILRCVPISNHLYFYWYRQILGQKVEFLVSFYNNEISEKSEIFDDQFSVERPDGSNFTLKIRSTKLEDSAMYFCASSDSLAVYEQYFGPGTRLTVT.

This clone occurred many times. A junction boundary mismatches the germline segment, possibly from a read error. This sequence joins TRBV6-1 and TRBJ1-1; TRBD1 matches 7 bases. There are 14 residues in the CDR3. Germline CDR1 and CDR2: MNHNS and SASEGT. CDR3 coding DNA: TGTGCCAGCAACCTAGCGACAGGGAACGCTGAAGCTTTCTTT. This sequence encodes CASNLATGNAEAFF.

This clone was found many times. The V gene is TRBV6-5, the J gene TRBJ2-7, with D possibly matching TRBD1 (6 bases). Germline V gene data show CDR1 as MNHEY and CDR2 as SVGAGI. The V end lost 6 bases, the J end lost 0 bases, and 15 bases lay between the germline ends. The CDR3 extends over 15 amino acids. The CDR3 coding sequence is TGTGCCAGCAGCAACGGGCCGGACAGCTCCTACGAGCAGTACTTC. This sequence encodes CASSNGPDSSYEQYF.

This clone was observed many times. The V gene is TRBV7-6, the J gene TRBJ2-2, with a weak D call TRBD1 (6 bases). Germline lookup yields CDR1 SGHVS and CDR2 FNYEAQ. V was clipped by 0 bases and J by 4 bases, with 9 bases between them. The length of the CDR3 is 15 residues. CDR3 sequence: CASSLARGGTGELFF. The DNA for the CDR3 is TGTGCCAGCAGCTTAGCGAGAGGGGGCACCGGGGAGCTGTTTTTT.